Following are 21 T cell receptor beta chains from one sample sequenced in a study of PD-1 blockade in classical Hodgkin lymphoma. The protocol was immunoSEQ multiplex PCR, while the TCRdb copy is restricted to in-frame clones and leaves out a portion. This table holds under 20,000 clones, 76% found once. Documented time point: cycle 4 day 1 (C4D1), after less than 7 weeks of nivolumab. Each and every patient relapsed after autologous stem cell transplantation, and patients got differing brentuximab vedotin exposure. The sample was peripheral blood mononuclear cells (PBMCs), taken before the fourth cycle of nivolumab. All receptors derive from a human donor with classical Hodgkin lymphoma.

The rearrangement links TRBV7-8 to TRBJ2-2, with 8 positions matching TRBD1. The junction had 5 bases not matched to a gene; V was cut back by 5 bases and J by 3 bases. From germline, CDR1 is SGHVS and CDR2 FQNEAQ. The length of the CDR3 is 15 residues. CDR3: CASSATGVDTGELFF. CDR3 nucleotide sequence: TGTGCCAGCAGCGCGACAGGGGTGGACACCGGGGAGCTGTTTTTT.

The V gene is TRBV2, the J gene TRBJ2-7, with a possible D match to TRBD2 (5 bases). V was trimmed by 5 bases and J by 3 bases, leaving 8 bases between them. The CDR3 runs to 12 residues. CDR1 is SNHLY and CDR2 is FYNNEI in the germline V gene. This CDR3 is CASSREGYEQYF. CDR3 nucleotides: TGTGCCAGCAGTCGTGAGGGCTACGAGCAGTACTTC.

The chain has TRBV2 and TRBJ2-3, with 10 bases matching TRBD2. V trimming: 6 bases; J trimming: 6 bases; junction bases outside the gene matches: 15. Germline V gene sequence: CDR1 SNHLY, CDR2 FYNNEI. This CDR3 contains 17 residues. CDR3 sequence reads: CASSIQAAGGPPDTQYF. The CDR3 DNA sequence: TGTGCCAGCAGCATTCAGGCAGCGGGAGGGCCCCCGGATACGCAGTATTTT.

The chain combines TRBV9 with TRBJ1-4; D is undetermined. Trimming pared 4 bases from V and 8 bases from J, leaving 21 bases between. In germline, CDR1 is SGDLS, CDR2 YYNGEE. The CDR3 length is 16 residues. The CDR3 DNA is TGTGCCAGCAGCCCGCGGGCGTCGCTTGAATGGGAAAAACTGTTTTTT. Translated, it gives CASSPRASLEWEKLFF.

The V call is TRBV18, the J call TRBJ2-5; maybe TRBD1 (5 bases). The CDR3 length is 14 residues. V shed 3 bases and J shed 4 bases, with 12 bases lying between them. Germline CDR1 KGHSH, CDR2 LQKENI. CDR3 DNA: TGTGCCAGCTCACCGTCAGGGTTGCTAGAGACCCAGTACTTC. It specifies CASSPSGLLETQYF.

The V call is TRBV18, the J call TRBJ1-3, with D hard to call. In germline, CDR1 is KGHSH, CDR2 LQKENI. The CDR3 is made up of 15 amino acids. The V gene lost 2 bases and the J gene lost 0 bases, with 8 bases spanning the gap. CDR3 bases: TGTGCCAGCTCACCAGAGACGGGCTCTGGAAACACCATATATTTT. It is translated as CASSPETGSGNTIYF.

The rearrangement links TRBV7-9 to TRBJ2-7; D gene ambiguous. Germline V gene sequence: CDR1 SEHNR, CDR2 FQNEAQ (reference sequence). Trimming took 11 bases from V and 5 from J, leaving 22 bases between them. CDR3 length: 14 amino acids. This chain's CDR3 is CASAGAAYRHEQYF. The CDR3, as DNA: TGTGCCTCCGCAGGCGCGGCCTATCGCCACGAGCAGTACTTC.

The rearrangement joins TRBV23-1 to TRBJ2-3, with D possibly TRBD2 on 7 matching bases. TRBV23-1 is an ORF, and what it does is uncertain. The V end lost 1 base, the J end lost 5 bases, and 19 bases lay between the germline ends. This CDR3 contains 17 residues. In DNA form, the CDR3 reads TGCGCCAGCAGTCAATACTCGCGGGGGCTCTCTTTAGATACGCAGTATTTT. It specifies CASSQYSRGLSLDTQYF.

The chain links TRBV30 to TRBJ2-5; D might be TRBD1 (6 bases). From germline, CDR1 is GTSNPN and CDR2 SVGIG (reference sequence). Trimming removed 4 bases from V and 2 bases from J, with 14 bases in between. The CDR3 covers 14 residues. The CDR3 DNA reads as TGTGCCTGGACCCTGGGGGCACTACAAGAGACCCAGTACTTC. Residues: CAWTLGALQETQYF.

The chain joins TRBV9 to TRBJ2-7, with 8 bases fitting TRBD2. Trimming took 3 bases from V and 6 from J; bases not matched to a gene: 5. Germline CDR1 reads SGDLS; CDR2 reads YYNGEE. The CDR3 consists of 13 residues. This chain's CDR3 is CASSATSVPEQYF. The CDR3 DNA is TGTGCCAGCAGCGCGACTAGCGTGCCCGAGCAGTACTTC.

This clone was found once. The CDR3 DNA reads TGTGCCTGGAGTGGCGGCAGGGGCAATGAAAAACTGTTTTTT. Its translation: CAWSGGRGNEKLFF. V usage is TRBV30 and J usage is TRBJ1-4; D is perhaps TRBD1 (6 bases). The V gene's germline CDR1 is GTSNPN and CDR2 SVGIG (reference sequence). Trimming pared 1 base from V and 5 bases from J, leaving 11 bases between. There are 14 residues in the CDR3. The entire variable domain, with the rest obtained from reference TRBV30 and TRBJ1-4, is as follows: SQTIHQWPATLVQPVGSPLSLECTVEGTSNPNLYWYRQAAGRGLQLLFYSVGIGQISSEVPQNLSASRPQDRQFILSSKKLLLSDSGFYLCAWSGGRGNEKLFFGSGTQLSVL.

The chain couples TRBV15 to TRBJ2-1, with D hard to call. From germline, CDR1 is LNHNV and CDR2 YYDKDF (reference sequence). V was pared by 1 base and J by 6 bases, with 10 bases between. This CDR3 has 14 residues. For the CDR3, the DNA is TGTGCCACCAGCAGAGGTACGGATTTCAATGAGCAGTTCTTC. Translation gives CATSRGTDFNEQFF.

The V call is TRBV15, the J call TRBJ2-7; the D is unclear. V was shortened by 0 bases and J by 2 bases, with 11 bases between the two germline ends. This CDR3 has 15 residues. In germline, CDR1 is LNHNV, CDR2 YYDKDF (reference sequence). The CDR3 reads CATSREKEPTYEQYF. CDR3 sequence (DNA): TGTGCCACCAGCAGAGAGAAAGAACCTACCTACGAGCAGTACTTC.

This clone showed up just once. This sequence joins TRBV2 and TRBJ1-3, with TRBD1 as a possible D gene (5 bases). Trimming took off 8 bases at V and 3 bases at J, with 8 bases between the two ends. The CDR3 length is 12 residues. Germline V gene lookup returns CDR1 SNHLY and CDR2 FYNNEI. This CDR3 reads CASGANGNTIYF. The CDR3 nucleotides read TGTGCCAGCGGGGCCAATGGAAACACCATATATTTT.

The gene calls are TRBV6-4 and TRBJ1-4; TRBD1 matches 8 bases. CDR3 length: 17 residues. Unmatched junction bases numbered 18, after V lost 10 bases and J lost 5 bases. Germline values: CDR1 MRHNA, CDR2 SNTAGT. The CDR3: CATTGGVVAKWNEKLFF. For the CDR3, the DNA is TGTGCCACCACAGGGGGGGTAGTAGCGAAGTGGAATGAAAAACTGTTTTTT.

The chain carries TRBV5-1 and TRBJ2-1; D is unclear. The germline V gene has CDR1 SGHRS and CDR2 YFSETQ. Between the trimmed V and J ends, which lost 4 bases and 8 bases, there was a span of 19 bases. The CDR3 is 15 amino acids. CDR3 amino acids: CASSPQARVGDEQFF. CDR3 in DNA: TGCGCCAGCAGCCCCCAGGCTAGAGTTGGCGATGAGCAGTTCTTC. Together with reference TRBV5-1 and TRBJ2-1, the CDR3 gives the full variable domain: KAGVTQTPRYLIKTRGQQVTLSCSPISGHRSVSWYQQTPGQGLQFLFEYFSETQRNKGNFPGRFSGRQFSNSRSEMNVSTLELGDSALYLCASSPQARVGDEQFFGPGTRLTVL.

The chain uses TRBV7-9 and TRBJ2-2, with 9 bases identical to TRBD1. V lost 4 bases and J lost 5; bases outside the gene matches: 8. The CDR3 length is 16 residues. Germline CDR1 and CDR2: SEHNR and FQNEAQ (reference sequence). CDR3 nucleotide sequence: TGTGCCAGCAGCTACCTCCGGGACAGGGATACCGGGGAGCTGTTTTTT. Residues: CASSYLRDRDTGELFF.

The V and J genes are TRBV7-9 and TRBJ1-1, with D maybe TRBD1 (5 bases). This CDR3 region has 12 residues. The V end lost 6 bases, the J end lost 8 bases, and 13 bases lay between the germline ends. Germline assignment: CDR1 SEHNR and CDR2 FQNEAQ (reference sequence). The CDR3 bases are TGTGCCAGCAGTCTCACGGGGCGCGAAGCTTTCTTT. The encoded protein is CASSLTGREAFF.

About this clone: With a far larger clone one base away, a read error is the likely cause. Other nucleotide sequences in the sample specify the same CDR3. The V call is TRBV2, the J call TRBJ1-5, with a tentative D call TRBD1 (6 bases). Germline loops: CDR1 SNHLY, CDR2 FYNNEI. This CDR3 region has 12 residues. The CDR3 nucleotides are TGTGCCAGCTGTGATGGGTCGCGGACAGTTGTTTTT. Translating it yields CASCDGSRTVVF.

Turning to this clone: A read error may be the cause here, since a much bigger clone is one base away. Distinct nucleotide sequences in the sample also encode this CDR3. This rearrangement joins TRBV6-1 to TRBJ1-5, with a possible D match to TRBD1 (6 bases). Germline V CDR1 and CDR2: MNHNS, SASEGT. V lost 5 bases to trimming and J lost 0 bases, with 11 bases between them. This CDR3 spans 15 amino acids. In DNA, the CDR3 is TGTGCCAGCAGTTCCCAGGGGTATAGCAATCAGCCCCAGCATTTT. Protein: CASSSQGYSNQPQHF.

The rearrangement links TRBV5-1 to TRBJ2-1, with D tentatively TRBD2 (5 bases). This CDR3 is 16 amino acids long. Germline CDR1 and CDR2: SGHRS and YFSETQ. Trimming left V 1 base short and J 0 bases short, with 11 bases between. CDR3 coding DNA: TGCGCCAGCAGCTTGAGAGGGCCCGGCTCCTACAATGAGCAGTTCTTC. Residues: CASSLRGPGSYNEQFF. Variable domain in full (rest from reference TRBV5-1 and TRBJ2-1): KAGVTQTPRYLIKTRGQQVTLSCSPISGHRSVSWYQQTPGQGLQFLFEYFSETQRNKGNFPGRFSGRQFSNSRSEMNVSTLELGDSALYLCASSLRGPGSYNEQFFGPGTRLTVL.